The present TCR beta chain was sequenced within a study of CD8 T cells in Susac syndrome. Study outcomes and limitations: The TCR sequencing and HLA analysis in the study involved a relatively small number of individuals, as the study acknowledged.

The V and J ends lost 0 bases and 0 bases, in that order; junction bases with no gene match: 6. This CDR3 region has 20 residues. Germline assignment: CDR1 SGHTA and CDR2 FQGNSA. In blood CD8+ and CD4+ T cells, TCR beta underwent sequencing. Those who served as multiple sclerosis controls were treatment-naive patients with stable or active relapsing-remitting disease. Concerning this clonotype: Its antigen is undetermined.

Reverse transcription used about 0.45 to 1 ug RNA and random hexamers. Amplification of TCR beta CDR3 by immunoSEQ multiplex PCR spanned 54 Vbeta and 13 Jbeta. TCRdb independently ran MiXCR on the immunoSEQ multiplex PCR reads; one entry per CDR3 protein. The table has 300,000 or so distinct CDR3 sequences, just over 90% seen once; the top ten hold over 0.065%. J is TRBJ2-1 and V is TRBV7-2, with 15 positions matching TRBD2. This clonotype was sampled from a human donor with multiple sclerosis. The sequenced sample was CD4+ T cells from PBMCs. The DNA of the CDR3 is TGTGCCAGCAGCTTAGCGGGACTAGCGGGAGGCCTAAGCTCCTACAATGAGCAGTTCTTC. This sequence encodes CASSLAGLAGGLSSYNEQFF.